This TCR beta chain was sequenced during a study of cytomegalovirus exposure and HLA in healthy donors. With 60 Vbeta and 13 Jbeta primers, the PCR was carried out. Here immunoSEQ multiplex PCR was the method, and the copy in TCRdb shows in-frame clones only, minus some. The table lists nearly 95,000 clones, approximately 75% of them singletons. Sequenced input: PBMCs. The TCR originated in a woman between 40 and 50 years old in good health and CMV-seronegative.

Written as DNA, the CDR3 is TGTGCCTGGAGACTATTACAGGGAACAATAAATAATTCACCCCTCCACTTT. This encodes CAWRLLQGTINNSPLHF. The chain recombines TRBV30 with TRBJ1-6; a possible D gene is TRBD1 (6 bases). Trimming shortened V by 3 bases and J by 5 bases, and 20 bases separated the two germline ends. This CDR3 contains 17 residues. Germline V gene sequence: CDR1 GTSNPN, CDR2 SVGIG (reference sequence).